These 3 T cell receptor beta chains share one sample of origin, sequenced in a study of blood T cells in healthy people across ages. Then a second PCR, running about 6 to 12 cycles, was carried out with a sample-barcoded 5' primer and a J-beta primer mix. TCRdb re-derived calls from the 5' RACE reads in MiXCR, one entry per CDR3 protein. The repertoire holds 790,000 or so distinct CDR3 sequences, with about 61% as singletons. The specimen sequenced was blood. The source of these receptors is a man aged 40-49 years in good health.

The CDR3 sequence is CASSLAKGPSGAHEQFF. CDR3 DNA sequence: TGTGCCAGCAGCTTAGCCAAGGGTCCTAGCGGGGCCCATGAGCAGTTCTTC. This sequence joins TRBV11-3 and TRBJ2-1; 9 nucleotides match TRBD2. With V trimmed by 1 base and J by 8 bases, 12 bases remained unmatched. The germline gives CDR1 SGHNT, CDR2 YENEEA. The CDR3 has 17 residues.

This clonotype showed up just a few times. The V call is TRBV29-1, the J call TRBJ1-2; D gene unclear. Germline V gives CDR1 SQVTM, CDR2 ANQGSEA. The V and J ends lost 4 bases and 6 bases respectively, with 9 bases between them. The CDR3 covers 11 residues. CDR3 coding DNA: TGCAGCGTTGGTAGGAACAATGGCTACACCTTC. Translation gives CSVGRNNGYTF.

V usage is TRBV25-1 and J usage is TRBJ1-6; D call uncertain. Deletions cut 1 base from V and 6 bases from J, with 10 bases between. This CDR3 is built from 15 residues. Germline values: CDR1 MGHDK, CDR2 SYGVNS. The CDR3 DNA reads as TGTGCCAGCAGTGAATCTGGGTTGGGTAATTCACCCCTCCACTTT. Its protein product is CASSESGLGNSPLHF.